This T cell receptor (beta chain) was retrieved from a study of cytomegalovirus exposure and HLA in healthy donors. The PCR made use of 60 Vbeta and 13 Jbeta primers. Produced via immunoSEQ multiplex PCR; TCRdb's table is partial and in-frame only. This sample contains 95,000 to 110,000 clones. The V gene lost 0 bases and the J gene lost 11 bases, with 13 bases spanning the gap. Germline lookup yields CDR1 SGHRS and CDR2 YFSETQ. The CDR3 spans 13 residues. This clonotype was sampled from a man in his forties or fifties in good health and CMV-seronegative. The V call is TRBV5-1, the J call TRBJ2-3; maybe TRBD2 (5 bases). Sequencing used PBMCs. The CDR3 sequence: CASSLDIDGGQYF. CDR3 bases: TGCGCCAGCAGCTTGGACATCGATGGAGGGCAGTATTTT. Based on the CDR3 plus reference TRBV5-1 and TRBJ2-3, the full variable domain is KAGVTQTPRYLIKTRGQQVTLSCSPISGHRSVSWYQQTPGQGLQFLFEYFSETQRNKGNFPGRFSGRQFSNSRSEMNVSTLELGDSALYLCASSLDIDGGQYFGPGTRLTVL.